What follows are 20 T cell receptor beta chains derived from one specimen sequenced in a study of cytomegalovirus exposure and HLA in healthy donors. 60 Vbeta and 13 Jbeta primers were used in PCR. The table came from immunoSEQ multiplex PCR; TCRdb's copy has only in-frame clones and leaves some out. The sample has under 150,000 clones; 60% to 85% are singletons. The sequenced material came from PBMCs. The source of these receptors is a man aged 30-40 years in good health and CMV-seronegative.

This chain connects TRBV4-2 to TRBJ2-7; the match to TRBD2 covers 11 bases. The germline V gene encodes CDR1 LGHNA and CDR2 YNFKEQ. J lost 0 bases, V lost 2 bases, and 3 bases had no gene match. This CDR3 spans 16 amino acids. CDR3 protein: CASSQTGTSGSYEQYF. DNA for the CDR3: TGTGCCAGCAGCCAAACCGGGACTAGCGGCTCCTACGAGCAGTACTTC.

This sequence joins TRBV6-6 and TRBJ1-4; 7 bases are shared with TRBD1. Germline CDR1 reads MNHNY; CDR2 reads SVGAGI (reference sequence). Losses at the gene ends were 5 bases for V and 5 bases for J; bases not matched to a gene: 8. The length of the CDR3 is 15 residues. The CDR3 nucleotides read TGTGCCAGCAGTCCGCAGGGACAGTGGAATGAAAAACTGTTTTTT. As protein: CASSPQGQWNEKLFF.

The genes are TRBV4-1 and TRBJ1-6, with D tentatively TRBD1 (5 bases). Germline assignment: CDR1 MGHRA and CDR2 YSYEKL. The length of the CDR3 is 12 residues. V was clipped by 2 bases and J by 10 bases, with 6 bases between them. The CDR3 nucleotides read TGCGCCAGCAGCCAACAGGGATCACCCCTCCACTTT. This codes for CASSQQGSPLHF.

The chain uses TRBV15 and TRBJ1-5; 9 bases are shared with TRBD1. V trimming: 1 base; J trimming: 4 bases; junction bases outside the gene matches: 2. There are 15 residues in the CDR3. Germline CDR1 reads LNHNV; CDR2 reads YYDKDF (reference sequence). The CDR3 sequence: CATSRGTGVNQPQHF. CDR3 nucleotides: TGTGCCACCAGCAGAGGGACAGGGGTGAATCAGCCCCAGCATTTT.

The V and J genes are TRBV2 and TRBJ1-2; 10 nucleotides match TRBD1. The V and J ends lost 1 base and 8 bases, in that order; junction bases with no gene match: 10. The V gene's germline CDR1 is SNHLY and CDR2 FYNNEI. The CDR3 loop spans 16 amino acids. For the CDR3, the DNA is TGTGCCAGCAGTGAAGTTTATAGACAGGGGGCGCAGGGCTACACCTTC. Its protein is CASSEVYRQGAQGYTF. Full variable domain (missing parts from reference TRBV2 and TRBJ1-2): EPEVTQTPSHQVTQMGQEVILRCVPISNHLYFYWYRQILGQKVEFLVSFYNNEISEKSEIFDDQFSVERPDGSNFTLKIRSTKLEDSAMYFCASSEVYRQGAQGYTFGSGTRLTVV.

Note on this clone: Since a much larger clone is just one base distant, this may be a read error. Here the CDR3 DNA reads TGTGCCAGCAGCCAAGGAGGGGGACAGGGGGGCTACGGGCAGTACTTC. Translation: CASSQGGGQGGYGQYF. The V call is TRBV14, the J call TRBJ2-5; 11 bases align to TRBD1. The CDR3 spans 16 residues. J was trimmed by 11 bases and V by 1 base; bases with no gene match: 12. Germline V gene lookup returns CDR1 SGHDN and CDR2 FVKESK.

The CDR3 loop reads CASSDPILAGGETQYF. The CDR3 DNA follows: TGTGCCAGCAGCGACCCCATCCTAGCGGGAGGGGAGACCCAGTACTTC. V is TRBV11-2 and J is TRBJ2-5, with 12 bases matching TRBD2. This CDR3 has 16 amino acids. Per the germline V gene, CDR1 is SGHAT and CDR2 is FQNNGV. With V trimmed by 5 bases and J by 5 bases, 9 bases remained unmatched.

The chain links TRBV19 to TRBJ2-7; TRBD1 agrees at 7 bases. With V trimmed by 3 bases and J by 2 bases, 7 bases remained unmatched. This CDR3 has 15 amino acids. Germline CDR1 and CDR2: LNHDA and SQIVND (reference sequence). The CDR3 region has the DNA TGTGCCAGTAGTATGTTGGGGACAGTCACCTACGAGCAGTACTTC. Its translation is CASSMLGTVTYEQYF. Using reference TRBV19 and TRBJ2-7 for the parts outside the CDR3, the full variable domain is DGGITQSPKYLFRKEGQNVTLSCEQNLNHDAMYWYRQDPGQGLRLIYYSQIVNDFQKGDIAEGYSVSREKKESFPLTVTSAQKNPTAFYLCASSMLGTVTYEQYFGPGTRLTVT.

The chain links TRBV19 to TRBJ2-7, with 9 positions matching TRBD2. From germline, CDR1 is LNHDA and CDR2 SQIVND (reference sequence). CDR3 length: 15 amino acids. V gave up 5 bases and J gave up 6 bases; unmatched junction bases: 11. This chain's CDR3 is CASSDIAGARGEQYF. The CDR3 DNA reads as TGTGCCAGTAGTGACATAGCGGGAGCACGTGGCGAGCAGTACTTC.

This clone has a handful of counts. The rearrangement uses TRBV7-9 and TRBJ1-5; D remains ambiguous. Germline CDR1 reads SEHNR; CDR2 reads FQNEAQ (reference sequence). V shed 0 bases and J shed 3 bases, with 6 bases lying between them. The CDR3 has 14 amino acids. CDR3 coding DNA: TGTGCCAGCAGCTTAGCGGGAGCCAATCAGCCCCAGCATTTT. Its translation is CASSLAGANQPQHF.

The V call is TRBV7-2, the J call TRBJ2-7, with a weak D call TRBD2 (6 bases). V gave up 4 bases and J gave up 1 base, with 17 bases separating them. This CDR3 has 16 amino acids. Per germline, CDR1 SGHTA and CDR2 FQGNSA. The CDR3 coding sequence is TGTGCCAGCAGCTCTCTGGCGGGACCGATTTCCTACGAGCAGTACTTC. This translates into CASSSLAGPISYEQYF.

The DNA for the CDR3 is TGTGCCAGCACGTCACTGCTATCCTACGAGCAGTACTTC. Its translation: CASTSLLSYEQYF. The V call is TRBV19, the J call TRBJ2-7; D remains ambiguous. This CDR3 has 13 amino acids. Germline V lookup: CDR1 LNHDA, CDR2 SQIVND (reference sequence). The ends were cut back, 9 bases at V and 1 base at J, with 13 bases in the middle.

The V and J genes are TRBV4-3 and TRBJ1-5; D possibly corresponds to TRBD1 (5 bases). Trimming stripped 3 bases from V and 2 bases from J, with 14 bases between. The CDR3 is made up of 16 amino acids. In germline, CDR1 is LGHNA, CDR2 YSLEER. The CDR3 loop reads CASSQTDGGRNQPQHF. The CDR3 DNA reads TGCGCCAGCAGCCAGACCGACGGGGGTCGCAATCAGCCCCAGCATTTT.

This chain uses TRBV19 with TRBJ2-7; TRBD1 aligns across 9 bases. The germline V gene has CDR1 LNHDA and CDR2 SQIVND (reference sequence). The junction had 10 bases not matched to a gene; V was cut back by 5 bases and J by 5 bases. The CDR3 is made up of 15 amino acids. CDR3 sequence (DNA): TGTGCCAGTAGTCTCCCGGACAGGGGATGGAACGAGCAGTACTTC. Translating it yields CASSLPDRGWNEQYF.

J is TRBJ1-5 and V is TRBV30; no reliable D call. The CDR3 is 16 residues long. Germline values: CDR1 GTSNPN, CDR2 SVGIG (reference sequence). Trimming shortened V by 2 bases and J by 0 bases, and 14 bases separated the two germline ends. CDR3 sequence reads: CAWSPVRLLSNQPQHF. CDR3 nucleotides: TGTGCCTGGAGTCCTGTCAGACTCCTTAGCAATCAGCCCCAGCATTTT.

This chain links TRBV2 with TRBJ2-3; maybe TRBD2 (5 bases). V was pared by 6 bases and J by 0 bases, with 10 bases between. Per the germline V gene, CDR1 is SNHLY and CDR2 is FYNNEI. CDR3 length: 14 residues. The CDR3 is CASRDGGSTDTQYF. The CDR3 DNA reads TGTGCCAGCAGGGATGGCGGGAGCACAGATACGCAGTATTTT.

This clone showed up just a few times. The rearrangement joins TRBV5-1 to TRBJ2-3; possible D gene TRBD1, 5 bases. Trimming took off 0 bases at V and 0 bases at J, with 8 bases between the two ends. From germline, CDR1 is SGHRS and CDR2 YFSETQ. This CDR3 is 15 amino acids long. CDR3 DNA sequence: TGCGCCAGCAGCTTGGTGGGGCCTAGCACAGATACGCAGTATTTT. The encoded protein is CASSLVGPSTDTQYF.

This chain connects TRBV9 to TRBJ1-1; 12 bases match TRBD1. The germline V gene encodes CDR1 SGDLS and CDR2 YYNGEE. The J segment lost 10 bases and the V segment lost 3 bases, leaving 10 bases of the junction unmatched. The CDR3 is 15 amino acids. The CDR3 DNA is TGTGCCAGCAGCGCCACCGGGACAGGGGGCGTTGGAGCTTTCTTT. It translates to CASSATGTGGVGAFF.

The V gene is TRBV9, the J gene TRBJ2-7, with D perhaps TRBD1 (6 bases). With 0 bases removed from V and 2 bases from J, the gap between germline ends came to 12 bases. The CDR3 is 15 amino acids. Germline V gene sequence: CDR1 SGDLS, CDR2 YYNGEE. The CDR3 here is CASSVGGTTTYEQYF. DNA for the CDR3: TGTGCCAGCAGCGTAGGGGGGACAACAACCTACGAGCAGTACTTC.

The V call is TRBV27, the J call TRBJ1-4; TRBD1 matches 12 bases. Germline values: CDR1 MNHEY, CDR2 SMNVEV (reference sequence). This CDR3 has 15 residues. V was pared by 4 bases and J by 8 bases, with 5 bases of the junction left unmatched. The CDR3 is CASSWGTGGLEKLFF. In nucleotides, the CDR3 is TGTGCCAGCAGTTGGGGGACAGGGGGCCTCGAAAAACTGTTTTTT.